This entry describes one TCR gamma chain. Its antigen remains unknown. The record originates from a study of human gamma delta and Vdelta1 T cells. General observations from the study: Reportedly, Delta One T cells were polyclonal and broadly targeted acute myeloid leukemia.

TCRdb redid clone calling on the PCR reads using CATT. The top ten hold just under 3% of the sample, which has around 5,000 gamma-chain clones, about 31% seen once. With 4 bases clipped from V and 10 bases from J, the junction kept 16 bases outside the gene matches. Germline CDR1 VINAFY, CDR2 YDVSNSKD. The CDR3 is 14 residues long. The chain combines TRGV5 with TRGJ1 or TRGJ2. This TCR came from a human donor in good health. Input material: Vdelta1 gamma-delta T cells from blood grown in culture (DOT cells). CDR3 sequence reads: CATWDHPPPLKKLF. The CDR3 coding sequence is TGTGCCACCTGGGATCATCCCCCTCCCTTAAAGAAACTCTTT.